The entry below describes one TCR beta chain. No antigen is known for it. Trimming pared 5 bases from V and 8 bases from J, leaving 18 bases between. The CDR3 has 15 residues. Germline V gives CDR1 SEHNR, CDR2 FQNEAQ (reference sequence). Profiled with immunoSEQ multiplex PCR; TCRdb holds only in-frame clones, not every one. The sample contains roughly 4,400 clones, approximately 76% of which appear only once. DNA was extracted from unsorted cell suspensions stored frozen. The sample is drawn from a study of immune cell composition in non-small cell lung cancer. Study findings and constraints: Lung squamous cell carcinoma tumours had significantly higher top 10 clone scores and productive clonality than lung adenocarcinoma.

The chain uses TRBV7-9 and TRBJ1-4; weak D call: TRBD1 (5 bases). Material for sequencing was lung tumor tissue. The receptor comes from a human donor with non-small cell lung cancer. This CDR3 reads CASSQGQGLGEKLFF. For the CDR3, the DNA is TGTGCCAGCAGCCAAGGGCAGGGCTTGGGGGAAAAACTGTTTTTT. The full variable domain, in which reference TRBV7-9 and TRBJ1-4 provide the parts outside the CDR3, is DTGVSQNPRHKITKRGQNVTFRCDPISEHNRLYWYRQTLGQGPEFLTYFQNEAQLEKSRLLSDRFSAERPKGSFSTLEIQRTEQGDSAMYLCASSQGQGLGEKLFFGSGTQLSVL.